Listed here are 17 T cell receptor beta chains from one sample, sequenced in a study of blood T cell repertoires in COVID-19. Sequenced by immunoSEQ multiplex PCR; TCRdb stores in-frame clones only, minus some. The sample shows under 130,000 clones, approximately 84% of them seen only once. Material: peripheral blood. The receptors here all came from a human donor in a cohort sampled during active COVID-19.

A few counts support this clone. The chain has TRBV10-3 and TRBJ2-3; D perhaps matches TRBD2 (6 bases). Germline V gives CDR1 ENHRY, CDR2 SYGVKD. Trimming took off 2 bases at V and 2 bases at J, with 8 bases between the two ends. There are 14 residues in the CDR3. In DNA form, the CDR3 reads TGTGCCATCAGTGAGCTAGCGTCCACAGATACGCAGTATTTT. Its protein product is CAISELASTDTQYF.

V is TRBV19 and J is TRBJ2-1; 11 bases are shared with TRBD1. J was trimmed by 7 bases and V by 7 bases; bases with no gene match: 18. The CDR3 contains 18 residues. CDR1 LNHDA and CDR2 SQIVND come from the germline V gene (reference sequence). The CDR3 nucleotides are TGTGCCAGTACGACAGCCGGGACAGGGGGACCCGGGTGGAATGAGCAGTTCTTC. Translating it yields CASTTAGTGGPGWNEQFF.

The genes are TRBV28 and TRBJ1-2, with 7 bases identical to TRBD1. J was trimmed by 7 bases and V by 5 bases; bases with no gene match: 13. The CDR3 contains 15 residues. Germline loops: CDR1 MDHEN, CDR2 SYDVKM. The CDR3 nucleotides are TGTGCCAGCAGTCCCGCCGGGACAGATGCGTCTGGCTACACCTTC. This encodes CASSPAGTDASGYTF.

V usage is TRBV10-2 and J usage is TRBJ1-1; D may be TRBD1 (5 bases). Trimming removed 7 bases at V and 2 bases at J, with 11 bases between. Germline V gene sequence: CDR1 WSHSY, CDR2 SAAADI. The CDR3 consists of 13 residues. CDR3 in amino acids: CASNVGLNTEAFF. Here the CDR3 DNA reads TGCGCCAGCAACGTGGGGCTCAACACTGAAGCTTTCTTT.

Ten or more counts support this clone. The chain is built from TRBV9 and TRBJ2-1, with D possibly being TRBD2 (6 bases). V was cut by 2 bases and J by 4 bases, with 25 bases left in between. The CDR3 is 19 residues long. Germline lookup yields CDR1 SGDLS and CDR2 YYNGEE. The CDR3 is CASSVPGGDPNGGYNEQFF. The CDR3 DNA reads TGTGCCAGCAGCGTTCCTGGCGGGGACCCCAATGGAGGATACAATGAGCAGTTCTTC.

The CDR3 region has the DNA TGTGCCAGCAGTTCTAGCGGGAGCTACAATGAGCAGTTCTTC. Amino acid sequence: CASSSSGSYNEQFF. The rearrangement uses TRBV27 and TRBJ2-1; TRBD2 matches at 10 bases. With 4 bases clipped from V and 3 bases from J, the junction kept 0 bases outside the gene matches. CDR3 length equals 14 residues. The germline CDR1 and CDR2 sequences are MNHEY and SMNVEV (reference sequence).

V usage is TRBV12-3 or TRBV12-4 and J usage is TRBJ2-5; D is unresolved. V lost 0 bases and J lost 3, with 5 bases in between. The CDR3 extends over 13 amino acids. DNA for the CDR3: TGTGCCAGCAGTTTAGCCAGGAAAGAGACCCAGTACTTC. Protein product: CASSLARKETQYF.

V usage is TRBV28 and J usage is TRBJ2-2, with D hard to call. V was shortened by 3 bases and J by 6 bases, with 20 bases between the two germline ends. Germline V gene data show CDR1 as MDHEN and CDR2 as SYDVKM. This CDR3 spans 17 amino acids. CDR3 in DNA: TGTGCCAGCAGTTTCCCCGAGTCTGCGGATCCTTCCGGGGAGCTGTTTTTT. Protein: CASSFPESADPSGELFF.

The J gene is TRBJ1-3, the V gene TRBV3-1 (or the pseudogene TRBV3-2); perhaps TRBD1 as D (6 bases). The CDR3 has 14 residues. Germline V gives CDR1 LGHDT, CDR2 YNNKEL (reference sequence). V was pared by 4 bases and J by 0 bases, with 7 bases between. CDR3 nucleotide sequence: TGTGCCAGCAGCCTGGGGGCCTCTGGAAACACCATATATTTT. Its protein product is CASSLGASGNTIYF.

In DNA, the CDR3 is TGTGCCAGCAGCTTACAGGGGTTGAATGGGCAGCCCCAGCATTTT. This codes for CASSLQGLNGQPQHF. This chain uses TRBV7-2 with TRBJ1-5; the D gene is possibly TRBD1 (6 bases). V lost 2 bases and J lost 7, with 15 bases in between. The CDR3 is 15 amino acids. CDR1 is SGHTA, CDR2 FQGNSA, per germline.

The chain couples TRBV6-5 to TRBJ1-1; D uncertain. The germline gives CDR1 MNHEY, CDR2 SVGAGI. The CDR3 length is 13 residues. Trimming left V 7 bases short and J 1 base short, with 10 bases between. CDR3 in amino acids: CASMPKSNTEAFF. As DNA, the CDR3 is TGTGCCAGCATGCCTAAATCGAACACTGAAGCTTTCTTT.

V is TRBV19 and J is TRBJ1-6, with 7 nucleotides matching TRBD1. Germline V gives CDR1 LNHDA, CDR2 SQIVND (reference sequence). Trimming took 7 bases from V and 7 from J; bases not matched to a gene: 7. The CDR3 runs to 14 residues. DNA for the CDR3: TGTGCCAGTACCATGGGGACAGCCAATTCACCCCTCCACTTT. This gives the protein CASTMGTANSPLHF.

The V gene is TRBV6-2 or TRBV6-3, the J gene TRBJ1-2; TRBD1 agrees at 9 bases. Losses at the gene ends were 5 bases for V and 7 bases for J; bases not matched to a gene: 8. The CDR3 runs 14 residues. In germline, CDR1 is MNHEY, CDR2 SVGEGT. CDR3 protein: CASSQVDRGSGYTF. In DNA form, the CDR3 reads TGTGCCAGCAGTCAAGTTGACAGGGGGTCTGGCTACACCTTC.

V is TRBV19 and J is TRBJ2-3; 10 nucleotides match TRBD2. There are 15 residues in the CDR3. Germline values: CDR1 LNHDA, CDR2 SQIVND (reference sequence). Trimming cost V 5 bases and J 2 bases; bases outside gene matches: 4. CDR3 in amino acids: CASSLLAGFTDTQYF. The CDR3 coding sequence is TGTGCCAGTAGTTTACTAGCGGGATTCACAGATACGCAGTATTTT.

This rearrangement joins TRBV28 to TRBJ1-1; perhaps TRBD1 as D (6 bases). Germline-derived CDR1 and CDR2 are MDHEN and SYDVKM. V was cut by 7 bases and J by 1 base, with 16 bases left in between. The length of the CDR3 is 15 residues. The CDR3 region has the DNA TGTGCCAGCACCCAAGGACCGGGACAGAACACTGAAGCTTTCTTT. Translating gives CASTQGPGQNTEAFF.

This rearrangement joins TRBV24-1 to TRBJ2-5, with D perhaps TRBD1 (6 bases). The CDR3 contains 15 residues. Germline lookup yields CDR1 KGHDR and CDR2 SFDVKD. V lost 4 bases and J lost 6, with 17 bases in between. The CDR3 DNA follows: TGTGCCACCAGTGAGACTACAGGGATAGGTCAGACCCAGTACTTC. This sequence encodes CATSETTGIGQTQYF.

The CDR3 loop is CASSRLETQYF. The CDR3 coding sequence is TGTGCCAGCTCGAGATTGGAGACCCAGTACTTC. The chain has TRBV7-9 and TRBJ2-5; D unclear. The CDR3 consists of 11 residues. Trimming took off 8 bases at V and 5 bases at J, with 9 bases between the two ends. CDR1 is SEHNR and CDR2 is FQNEAQ in the germline V gene (reference sequence).